This TCR beta chain stems from a study of blood T cell repertoires in COVID-19. Turning to the study itself: COVID-19 samples, acute and convalescent, were from the United States, Italy and Spain. PBMCs, B-cell-depleted T cells, or T cells were the source of the cDNA or gDNA that made up the material.

In the authors' methods: Estimation of nucleated cell counts was performed using reference gene primer amplification. The assay was immunoSEQ multiplex PCR, and TCRdb's table has in-frame clones only and misses some. V and J calls and clone size are as listed in that table; D and trimming were resolved from the DNA. This sample has more than 250,000 clones, with around 86% found just once. Sequences were obtained from peripheral blood. The receptor was isolated from a man aged 50-59 years with active or convalescent COVID-19.

The CDR3 protein is CASSLTGLTEAFF. The DNA of the CDR3 is TGTGCCAGCAGTCTCACAGGGTTGACTGAAGCTTTCTTT. V usage is TRBV12-3 or TRBV12-4 and J usage is TRBJ1-1; possible D gene TRBD1, 6 bases. This CDR3 has 13 residues. With 5 bases removed from V and 5 bases from J, the gap between germline ends came to 12 bases.